Presented here are 8 T cell receptor beta chains from one specimen sequenced in a study of molecular identifiers for immune sequencing clone quantification (dated by TCRdb to 2017 to 2018). The library came from PCR. These reads were obtained on an Illumina MiSeq. The public sequencing data were trimmed at Q25 with fastp and processed into clonotypes with MiXCR by TCRdb, which kept only in-frame beta chains. Rows matching on CDR3 protein sequence are summarized as one entry with the most common DNA and genes. This sample gives roughly 2,200 distinct CDR3 sequences in total; around 24% of them show up just once. Together, the top ten hold just over 9% of the sample. Sequenced input: naive CD8+ T cells from blood, with Jurkat cell RNA spiked in. The intended sense of this specimen's cell subset or site label: FACS-sorted CD8+CD4-CCR7+CD45RA+ naive T cells. The receptor source for this set is a human donor in good health. Some libraries in this study had Jurkat cell RNA spiked in.

The genes are TRBV4-1 and TRBJ2-2; D is unresolved. The V gene lost 3 bases and the J gene lost 5 bases, with 10 bases spanning the gap. The V gene's germline CDR1 is MGHRA and CDR2 YSYEKL. The CDR3 sequence is 14 residues long. DNA of the CDR3: TGCGCCAGCAGCCAGAGTGACACAACCGGGGAGCTGTTTTTT. Protein sequence: CASSQSDTTGELFF.

This clonotype is large (0.1 to 1%) by share. The gene calls are TRBV20-1 and TRBJ1-5, with TRBD1 matching 7 bases. CDR1 is DFQATT and CDR2 is SNEGSKA in the germline V gene (reference sequence). The CDR3 totals 13 residues. Trimming removed 6 bases from V and 6 bases from J; junction bases left unmatched: 8. The CDR3 DNA reads TGCAGTGCCGACGACAGGGAGACTCAGCCCCAGCATTTT. Amino acids: CSADDRETQPQHF.

Note on this clonotype: A read error may explain this, as a much larger clone is one base away. The chain links TRBV9 to TRBJ2-7; 13 bases line up with TRBD2. The V gene's germline CDR1 is SGDLS and CDR2 YYNGEE. The CDR3 is 15 amino acids. The CDR3 loop is CGSSPGLAGTYEQYF. CDR3 coding DNA: TGTGGCAGCAGCCCGGGACTAGCGGGAACCTACGAGCAGTACTTC.

The J gene is TRBJ2-1, the V gene TRBV24-1; unclear D gene. Germline-derived CDR1 and CDR2 are KGHDR and SFDVKD. The CDR3 has 14 residues. Trimming removed 7 bases from V and 2 bases from J, with 11 bases in between. CDR3 bases: TGTGCCACCAGCGAGCGAAGCCCCTACAATGAGCAGTTCTTC. Translating gives CATSERSPYNEQFF.

This clonotype is medium-sized within its sample. This chain uses TRBV12-3 or TRBV12-4 with TRBJ2-7; tentatively, D is TRBD1 (6 bases). Trimming shortened V by 0 bases and J by 7 bases, and 22 bases separated the two germline ends. This CDR3 is 17 amino acids long. CDR3 sequence reads: CASSLAVFSNRVREQYF. CDR3 in DNA: TGTGCCAGCAGTTTAGCGGTTTTTAGTAACAGGGTGAGGGAGCAGTACTTC.

CDR3 coding DNA: TGTGCCAGCAGTTTCCGTGACGAGCAGTACTTC. Translation: CASSFRDEQYF. This chain connects TRBV6-5 to TRBJ2-7; no reliable D call. V lost 4 bases to trimming and J lost 5 bases, with 6 bases between them. Germline V gene data show CDR1 as MNHEY and CDR2 as SVGAGI. The CDR3 contains 11 residues.

This chain uses TRBV29-1 with TRBJ2-5, with no clear D. This CDR3 is built from 10 residues. V lost 1 base and J lost 5, with 2 bases in between. Germline CDR1 reads SQVTM; CDR2 reads ANQGSEA. Written as DNA, the CDR3 is TGCAGCGTTGAAGGGGAGACCCAGTACTTC. Amino acid sequence: CSVEGETQYF.

This clonotype is large by share. J is TRBJ1-5 and V is TRBV15, with 8 bases aligning to TRBD1. The length of the CDR3 is 18 residues. Germline V gene sequence: CDR1 LNHNV, CDR2 YYDKDF (reference sequence). Trimming cost V 1 base and J 4 bases; bases outside gene matches: 12. DNA of the CDR3: TGTGCCACCAGCAGAGGACCGGGACAGGTTTACCAAAATCAGCCCCAGCATTTT. Residues: CATSRGPGQVYQNQPQHF.